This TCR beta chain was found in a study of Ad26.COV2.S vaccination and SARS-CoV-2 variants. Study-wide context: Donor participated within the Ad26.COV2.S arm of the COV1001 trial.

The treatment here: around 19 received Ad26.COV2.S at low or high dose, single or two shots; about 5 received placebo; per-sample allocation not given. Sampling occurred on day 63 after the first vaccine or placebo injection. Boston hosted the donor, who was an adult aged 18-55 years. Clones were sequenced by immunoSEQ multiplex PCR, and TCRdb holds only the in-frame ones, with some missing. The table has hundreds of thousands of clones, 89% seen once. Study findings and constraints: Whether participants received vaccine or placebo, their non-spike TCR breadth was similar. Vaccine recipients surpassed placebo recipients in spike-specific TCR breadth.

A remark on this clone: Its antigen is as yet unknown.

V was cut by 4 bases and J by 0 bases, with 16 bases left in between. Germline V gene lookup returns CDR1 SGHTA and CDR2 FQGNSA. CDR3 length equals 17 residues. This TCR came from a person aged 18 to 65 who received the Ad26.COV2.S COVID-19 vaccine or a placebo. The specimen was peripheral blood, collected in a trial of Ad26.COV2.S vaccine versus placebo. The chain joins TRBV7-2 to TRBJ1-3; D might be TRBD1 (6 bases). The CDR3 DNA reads TGTGCCAGCAGCTCAGAATTGACAGGAGGCTCTGGAAACACCATATATTTT. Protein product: CASSSELTGGSGNTIYF.